The sequence of this T cell receptor (beta chain) was determined in a study of shared clonotypes between healthy human individuals. Background on the study: Aged between 18 and 49, the donors were a couple of women and three men.

Details on this clone: Its antigen is as yet unknown. The sample contains more than one DNA sequence encoding this CDR3.

Naive CD8 cells were CD45RO-negative, positively selected for CCR7, excluding terminally differentiated effector memory CD45RA+ cells. Clones were sequenced by immunoSEQ multiplex PCR, and TCRdb holds only the in-frame ones, with some missing. Of roughly 1,800,000 clones listed, about 95% are singletons. Study results and limitations: Although depth was large, rarefaction showed that sequencing of the sorted subsets was incomplete.

The clonotype originates from a man younger than 30 in good health. Source material: naive CD8+ T cells sorted from blood.

The CDR3 DNA reads as TGTGCCAGCAGCTGGGGACTAGGCACAGATACGCAGTATTTT. It yields the protein CASSWGLGTDTQYF. This chain joins TRBV7-2 and TRBJ2-3; 8 bases are shared with TRBD2. The junction had 1 base not matched to a gene; V was cut back by 4 bases and J by 1 base. The germline CDR1 and CDR2 sequences are SGHTA and FQGNSA. The CDR3 is 14 amino acids.